The sample holds a few counts of the clone carrying this TCR beta chain. TCRdb called the reads again in MiXCR, with one record for every CDR3 protein. Of approximately 9,100 distinct CDR3 sequences listed, approximately 16% are singletons. This record comes from a study of liver allograft versus peripheral blood T cells. At the level of the study: What was compared were the T cell receptor repertoires in transplanted livers and those in the peripheral blood of recipients.

The V end lost 7 bases, the J end lost 0 bases, and 9 bases lay between the germline ends. The CDR3 length is 13 residues. Germline V CDR1 and CDR2: WNHNN, SYGVQD (reference sequence). The TCR was taken from a human patient who had a liver transplant. Some T cells may have originated in the graft donor. The chain carries TRBV10-1 and TRBJ1-2; possibly TRBD1 for D (5 bases). As DNA, the CDR3 is TGCGCCAGCATCTTCAGGGCTAACTATGGCTACACCTTC. It specifies CASIFRANYGYTF.